Listed here are 7 T cell receptor beta chains from one sample, sequenced in a study of CD8+ T cells in alopecia areata. In each case, RNA was isolated and then reverse transcribed into cDNA as the sequencing template. Profiling relied on immunoSEQ multiplex PCR, and the TCRdb table lists in-frame clones only, not all of them. The table shows 200,000 or so clones, with roughly 60% occurring only once. The sample's treatment: oral pan-JAK inhibitor, 5-10 mg twice daily. The sequencing here drew on CD4+ T cells sorted from blood, taken at week 24, from a patient treated with tofacitinib. These receptors were taken from a human donor with alopecia areata.

This chain links TRBV7-2 with TRBJ2-2; 7 bases match TRBD2. CDR3 length equals 14 residues. Germline V lookup: CDR1 SGHTA, CDR2 FQGNSA. V trimming: 2 bases; J trimming: 7 bases; junction bases outside the gene matches: 4. The CDR3 sequence is CASSLWEGLGELFF. CDR3 coding DNA: TGTGCCAGCAGCTTATGGGAGGGCCTCGGGGAGCTGTTTTTT.

This CDR3 is CASSPGQGAFYGYTF. As DNA, the CDR3 is TGTGCCAGCAGCCCCGGCCAGGGGGCGTTCTATGGCTACACCTTC. The chain has TRBV7-2 and TRBJ1-2; 8 bases are shared with TRBD1. The junction had 9 bases not matched to a gene; V was cut back by 5 bases and J by 4 bases. The V gene's germline CDR1 is SGHTA and CDR2 FQGNSA. The CDR3 length is 15 residues.

This clone was seen just once. The chain carries TRBV7-2 and TRBJ1-1; TRBD1 is a possible D gene (6 bases). CDR3 size: 13 residues. Germline V gives CDR1 SGHTA, CDR2 FQGNSA. The V and J ends lost 0 bases and 9 bases respectively, with 11 bases between them. As DNA, the CDR3 is TGTGCCAGCAGCTTAGCGGCGGGGGGGCAAGCTTTCTTT. Its protein product is CASSLAAGGQAFF.

This clone was seen more than once but under ten times. The chain carries TRBV29-1 and TRBJ2-7, with 8 bases that match TRBD1. The V segment lost 7 bases and the J segment 3 bases; nucleotides outside the gene matches: 2. The length of the CDR3 is 11 residues. Germline V gives CDR1 SQVTM, CDR2 ANQGSEA. CDR3 sequence reads: CSGGTGYEQYF. The CDR3 DNA sequence: TGCAGCGGTGGGACAGGCTACGAGCAGTACTTC.

This chain joins TRBV7-9 and TRBJ2-3; 7 nucleotides align to TRBD1. Germline V gene data show CDR1 as SEHNR and CDR2 as FQNEAQ (reference sequence). This CDR3 region has 15 residues. J was trimmed by 2 bases and V by 4 bases; bases with no gene match: 6. The CDR3, as DNA: TGTGCCAGCAGCTCCCCAGGGGGACACACAGATACGCAGTATTTT. Protein sequence: CASSSPGGHTDTQYF.

The rearrangement joins TRBV27 to TRBJ2-2; no reliable D call. The CDR3 length is 16 residues. V was pared by 1 base and J by 1 base, with 10 bases between. The germline V gene encodes CDR1 MNHEY and CDR2 SMNVEV (reference sequence). CDR3 in amino acids: CASSLYRRMNTGELFF. The CDR3 nucleotides are TGTGCCAGCAGTTTATACCGCCGTATGAACACCGGGGAGCTGTTTTTT.

As regards this clone: The identical CDR3 is also encoded by other nucleotide sequences in the sample. The V call is TRBV7-9, the J call TRBJ2-5; D gene ambiguous. The germline V gene has CDR1 SEHNR and CDR2 FQNEAQ (reference sequence). This CDR3 is built from 11 residues. The germline V and J ends were trimmed by 3 bases and 2 bases, with 1 base remaining between them. The CDR3 bases are TGTGCCAGCAGCTTTCAAGAGACCCAGTACTTC. Its translation is CASSFQETQYF.